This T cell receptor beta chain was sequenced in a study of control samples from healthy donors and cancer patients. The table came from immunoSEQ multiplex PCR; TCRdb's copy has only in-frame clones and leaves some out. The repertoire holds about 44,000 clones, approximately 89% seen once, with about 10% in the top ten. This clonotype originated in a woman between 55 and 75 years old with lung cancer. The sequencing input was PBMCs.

The CDR3 DNA reads as TGTGCCAGCTTACTTCGGGGGAGCTACGAGCAGTACTTC. Translating it yields CASLLRGSYEQYF. The chain combines TRBV12-3 or TRBV12-4 with TRBJ2-7; D perhaps matches TRBD2 (6 bases). The CDR3 spans 13 residues. V was cut by 8 bases and J by 3 bases, with 14 bases left in between.